The TCR beta chain described here comes from a study of breast tumors, draining lymph nodes, adjacent tissues. This CDR3 spans 16 amino acids. The V gene end was trimmed by 5 bases and the J gene end by 5 bases; junction bases not matched to a gene: 9. Germline V gene lookup returns CDR1 MGHRA and CDR2 YSYEKL. In its sample, this clonotype was seen many times. Its antigen is currently unknown. TCRdb re-called the multiplex PCR reads through MiXCR, storing one row per CDR3 protein. Altogether some 97,000 distinct CDR3 sequences are present, 21% being singletons, with the ten largest covering 1% to 1.5%. Axillary draining lymph nodes of breast cancer patients supplied the node samples. General study results and limits: Tumor TCR diversity was below lymph nodes but above nontumor tissue. The data were judged consistent with most tumor T cells coming from lymph node and expanding in tumor. Luminal-like breast cancer showed significantly greater tumor-nontumor repertoire similarity than basal-like breast cancer did.

The chain links TRBV4-1 to TRBJ2-1; 10 bases agree with TRBD1. The TCR sequence derives from a female donor with breast cancer. Some clones in this sample may be carry-over from other donors' samples. Sequenced sample: axillary lymph node tissue. Here the CDR3 DNA reads TGCGCCAGCAGCGCCCCACCGGGACAGGGGAACAATGAGCAGTTCTTC. It is translated as CASSAPPGQGNNEQFF.